This is a list of T cell receptor beta chains from one sample in a study of T cells in Graves' hyperthyroidism and ophthalmopathy. Each CDR3 protein is one row after TCRdb ran MiXCR on the multiplex PCR reads. Of a few hundred thousand distinct CDR3 sequences in the sample, 15% to 18% were seen once. The sequenced material came from blood. These receptors were obtained from a woman in her thirties with Graves' hyperthyroidism. The CDR3 runs from the conserved cysteine through the conserved F or W. Fields, in order: clone size, V gene, J gene, CDR3 protein. Some rows mark clone size as missing; the rest say once, few, many or name a class of expanded clone.

size: many; V: TRBV11-2; J: TRBJ2-3; CDR3: CASSPGTIRGSTDTQYF
size: many; V: TRBV12-3/TRBV12-4; J: TRBJ1-1; CDR3: CASSYGPNTEAFF
size: many; V: TRBV20-1; J: TRBJ2-7; CDR3: CSARDLPMSRWREQYF
size: many; V: TRBV7-9; J: TRBJ2-1; CDR3: CATPRSQASGRIDEQFF
size: once; V: TRBV11-2; J: TRBJ2-3; CDR3: CASSLHTSGRAGTDTQYF
size: few; V: TRBV28; J: TRBJ2-7; CDR3: CATPGGQSLSYEQYF
size: many; V: TRBV6-1; J: TRBJ1-1; CDR3: CASSAVIETPLQAFF
size: few; V: TRBV29-1; J: TRBJ2-3; CDR3: CSGGGGARTDTQYF
size: NA; V: TRBV6-2/TRBV6-3; J: TRBJ1-1; CDR3: CASTRTARNTEAFF
size: many; V: TRBV28; J: TRBJ2-1; CDR3: CASSSLTGAIYNEQFF
size: NA; V: TRBV15; J: TRBJ2-5; CDR3: CATSTDLGGRETQYF
size: NA; V: TRBV6-4; J: TRBJ1-1; CDR3: CANNVPNTEAFF
size: many; V: TRBV7-9; J: TRBJ2-7; CDR3: CASSFDSTLTYEQYF
size: NA; V: TRBV5-1; J: TRBJ2-4; CDR3: CASSLLTTGNEAKNIQYF
size: few; V: TRBV10-1; J: TRBJ2-3; CDR3: CATPPAKSSTDTQYF
size: few; V: TRBV9; J: TRBJ2-3; CDR3: CASSVVLAGPDTQYF
size: many; V: TRBV12-3/TRBV12-4; J: TRBJ2-3; CDR3: CASSQIAASTDTQYF